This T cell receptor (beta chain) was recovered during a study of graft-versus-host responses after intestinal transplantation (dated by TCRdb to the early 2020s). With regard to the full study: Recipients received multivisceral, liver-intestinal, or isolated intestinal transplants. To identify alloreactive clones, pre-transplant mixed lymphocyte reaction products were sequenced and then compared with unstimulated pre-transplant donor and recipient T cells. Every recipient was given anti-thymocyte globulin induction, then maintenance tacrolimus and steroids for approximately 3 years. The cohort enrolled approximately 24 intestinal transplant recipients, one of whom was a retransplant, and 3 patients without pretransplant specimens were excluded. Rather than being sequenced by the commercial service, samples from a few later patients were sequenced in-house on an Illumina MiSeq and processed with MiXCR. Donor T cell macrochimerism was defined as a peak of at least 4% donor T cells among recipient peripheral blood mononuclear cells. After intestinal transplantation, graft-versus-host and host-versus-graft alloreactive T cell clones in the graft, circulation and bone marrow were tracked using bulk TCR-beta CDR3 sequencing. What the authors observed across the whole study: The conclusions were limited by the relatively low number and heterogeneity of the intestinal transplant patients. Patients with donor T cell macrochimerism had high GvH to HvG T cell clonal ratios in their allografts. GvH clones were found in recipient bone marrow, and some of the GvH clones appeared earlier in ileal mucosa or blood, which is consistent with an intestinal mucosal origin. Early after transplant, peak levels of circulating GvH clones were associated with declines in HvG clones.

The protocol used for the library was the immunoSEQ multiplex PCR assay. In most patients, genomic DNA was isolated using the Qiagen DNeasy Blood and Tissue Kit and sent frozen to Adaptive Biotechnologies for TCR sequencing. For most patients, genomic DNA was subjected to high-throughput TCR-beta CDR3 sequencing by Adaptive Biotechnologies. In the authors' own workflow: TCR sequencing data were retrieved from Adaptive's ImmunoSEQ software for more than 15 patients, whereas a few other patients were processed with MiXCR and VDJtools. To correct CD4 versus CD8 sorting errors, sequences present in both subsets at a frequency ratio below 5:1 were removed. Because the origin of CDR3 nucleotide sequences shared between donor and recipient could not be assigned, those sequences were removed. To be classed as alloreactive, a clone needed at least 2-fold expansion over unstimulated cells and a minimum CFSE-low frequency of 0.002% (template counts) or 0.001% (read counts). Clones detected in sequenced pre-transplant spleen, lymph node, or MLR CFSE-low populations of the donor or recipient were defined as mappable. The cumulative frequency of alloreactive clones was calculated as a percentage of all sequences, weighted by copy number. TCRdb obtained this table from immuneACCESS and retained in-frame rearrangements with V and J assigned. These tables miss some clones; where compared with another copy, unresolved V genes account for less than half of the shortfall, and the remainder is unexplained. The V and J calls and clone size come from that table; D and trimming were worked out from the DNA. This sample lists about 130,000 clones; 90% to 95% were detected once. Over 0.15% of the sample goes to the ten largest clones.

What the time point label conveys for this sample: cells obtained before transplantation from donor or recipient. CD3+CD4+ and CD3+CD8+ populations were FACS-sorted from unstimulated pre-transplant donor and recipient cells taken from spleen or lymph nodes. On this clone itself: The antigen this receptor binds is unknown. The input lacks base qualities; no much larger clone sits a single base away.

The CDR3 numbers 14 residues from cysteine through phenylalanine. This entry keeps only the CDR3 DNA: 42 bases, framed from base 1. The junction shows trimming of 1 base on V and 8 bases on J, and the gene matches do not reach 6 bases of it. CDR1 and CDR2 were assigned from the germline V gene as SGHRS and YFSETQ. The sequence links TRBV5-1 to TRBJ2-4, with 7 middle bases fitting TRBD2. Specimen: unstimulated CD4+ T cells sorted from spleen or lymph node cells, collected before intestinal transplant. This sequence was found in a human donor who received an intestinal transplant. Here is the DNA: TGCGCCAGCAGCTTGCAGGGAGGGTATGACATTCAGTACTTC. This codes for CASSLQGGYDIQYF.